These T cell receptor beta chains were read from a single sample in a study of shared clonotypes between healthy human individuals. Method: immunoSEQ multiplex PCR; TCRdb's copy keeps in-frame clones and lacks some. The data hold about 980,000 clones, with over 75% observed a single time. Sequenced input: memory CD4+ T cells sorted from blood. Receptors were obtained from a young man in good health. Both conserved end residues are part of each CDR3. Each record gives: V gene, J gene, clone size, D gene, CDR3 protein, CDR3 DNA. The D gene is left open where the match is weak. Rows may omit the clone size; those that give it use once, few, many or a size class.

V gene: TRBV30
J gene: TRBJ1-5
clone size: .
D gene: .
CDR3 protein: CAWSRDLRRPQHF
CDR3 DNA: TGTGCCTGGAGCAGGGACCTCCGACGGCCCCAGCATTTT

V gene: TRBV6-5
J gene: TRBJ2-7
clone size: .
D gene: TRBD1
CDR3 protein: CASSYRGPGEQYF
CDR3 DNA: TGTGCCAGCAGTTACAGGGGGCCTGGCGAGCAGTACTTC

V gene: TRBV2
J gene: TRBJ1-6
clone size: .
D gene: .
CDR3 protein: CASSGWGSNSPLHF
CDR3 DNA: TGTGCCAGCAGCGGCTGGGGCAGTAACTCACCCCTCCACTTT

V gene: TRBV19
J gene: TRBJ2-1
clone size: .
D gene: TRBD2
CDR3 protein: CATQRTSGTYEQFF
CDR3 DNA: TGTGCCACACAACGGACTAGCGGGACCTATGAGCAGTTCTTC

V gene: TRBV11-2
J gene: TRBJ1-5
clone size: .
D gene: .
CDR3 protein: CASSLGRNQPQHF
CDR3 DNA: TGTGCCAGCAGCTTAGGAAGGAATCAGCCCCAGCATTTT

V gene: TRBV11-2
J gene: TRBJ2-3
clone size: .
D gene: TRBD2
CDR3 protein: CASSVLAGGTDTQYF
CDR3 DNA: TGTGCCAGCAGCGTATTAGCGGGGGGGACAGATACGCAGTATTTT

V gene: TRBV5-1
J gene: TRBJ2-7
clone size: .
D gene: .
CDR3 protein: CASSLGQGGIEQYF
CDR3 DNA: TGCGCCAGCAGCTTGGGTCAGGGGGGTATCGAGCAGTACTTC

V gene: TRBV5-4
J gene: TRBJ2-5
clone size: .
D gene: .
CDR3 protein: CASSAGGLGETQYF
CDR3 DNA: TGTGCCAGCAGTGCCGGAGGATTGGGAGAGACCCAGTACTTC

V gene: TRBV19
J gene: TRBJ2-1
clone size: once
D gene: .
CDR3 protein: CASNLAPSSYNEQFF
CDR3 DNA: TGTGCCAGTAATCTAGCCCCAAGCTCCTACAATGAGCAGTTCTTC

V gene: TRBV10-1
J gene: TRBJ2-7
clone size: .
D gene: .
CDR3 protein: CASSESLVEGVEQYF
CDR3 DNA: TGCGCCAGCAGTGAGTCTCTCGTAGAGGGGGTTGAGCAGTACTTC

V gene: TRBV7-2
J gene: TRBJ2-5
clone size: once
D gene: .
CDR3 protein: CASSLSRAGGGETQYF
CDR3 DNA: TGTGCCAGCAGCTTATCTCGAGCCGGTGGGGGAGAGACCCAGTACTTC

V gene: TRBV10-3
J gene: TRBJ1-2
clone size: .
D gene: .
CDR3 protein: CAISAGGGYTF
CDR3 DNA: TGTGCCATCAGTGCAGGAGGCGGCTACACCTTC

V gene: TRBV6-6
J gene: TRBJ2-7
clone size: .
D gene: TRBD1
CDR3 protein: CASSYPPGQRSYEQYF
CDR3 DNA: TGTGCCAGCAGTTACCCCCCGGGACAGCGCTCCTACGAGCAGTACTTC

V gene: TRBV11-3
J gene: TRBJ2-7
clone size: .
D gene: TRBD1
CDR3 protein: CASSLDRDEQYF
CDR3 DNA: TGTGCCAGCAGCCTCGACAGGGACGAGCAGTACTTC

V gene: TRBV29-1
J gene: TRBJ2-7
clone size: .
D gene: .
CDR3 protein: CSVVRGAYEQYF
CDR3 DNA: TGCAGCGTTGTGAGGGGGGCCTACGAGCAGTACTTC

V gene: TRBV19
J gene: TRBJ2-5
clone size: many
D gene: TRBD2
CDR3 protein: CASSIRLAEETQYF
CDR3 DNA: TGTGCCAGTAGTATTAGACTAGCGGAAGAGACCCAGTACTTC

V gene: TRBV7-9
J gene: TRBJ2-5
clone size: .
D gene: .
CDR3 protein: CASSLGIETQYF
CDR3 DNA: TGTGCCAGCAGCTTGGGGATAGAGACCCAGTACTTC

V gene: TRBV6-5
J gene: TRBJ2-7
clone size: .
D gene: TRBD1
CDR3 protein: CATQQGNEQYF
CDR3 DNA: TGTGCCACCCAACAGGGGAACGAGCAGTACTTC

V gene: TRBV7-3
J gene: TRBJ1-2
clone size: .
D gene: .
CDR3 protein: CASSLEYGGGYTF
CDR3 DNA: TGTGCCAGCAGCTTAGAGTACGGCGGTGGCTACACCTTC

V gene: TRBV5-4
J gene: TRBJ1-6
clone size: .
D gene: TRBD1
CDR3 protein: CASSSGQGHNSPLHF
CDR3 DNA: TGTGCCAGCAGCTCGGGACAGGGACATAATTCACCCCTCCACTTT

V gene: TRBV10-3
J gene: TRBJ2-2
clone size: .
D gene: TRBD2
CDR3 protein: CAISESQISGRHTGELFF
CDR3 DNA: TGTGCCATCAGTGAGTCGCAAATAAGCGGGAGGCACACCGGGGAGCTGTTTTTT

V gene: TRBV7-2
J gene: TRBJ2-1
clone size: .
D gene: TRBD1
CDR3 protein: CASSLHTGGKVNEQFF
CDR3 DNA: TGTGCCAGCAGCCTACACACAGGGGGGAAAGTCAATGAGCAGTTCTTC

V gene: TRBV4-3
J gene: TRBJ1-2
clone size: few
D gene: .
CDR3 protein: CASSQDNRETRYGYTF
CDR3 DNA: TGCGCCAGCAGCCAAGACAACAGGGAAACCCGCTATGGCTACACCTTC

V gene: TRBV4-3
J gene: TRBJ1-4
clone size: .
D gene: .
CDR3 protein: CASSLGNRVGMEKLFF
CDR3 DNA: TGCGCCAGCAGTCTAGGCAACAGGGTTGGGATGGAAAAACTGTTTTTT

V gene: TRBV2
J gene: TRBJ2-5
clone size: .
D gene: TRBD2
CDR3 protein: CASSPGTSVETQYF
CDR3 DNA: TGTGCCAGCAGCCCCGGGACTAGCGTGGAGACCCAGTACTTC

V gene: TRBV27
J gene: TRBJ1-1
clone size: .
D gene: .
CDR3 protein: CASSPVPQGSSGNTEAFF
CDR3 DNA: TGTGCCAGCAGTCCGGTACCCCAGGGGAGTAGCGGGAACACTGAAGCTTTCTTT